The 10 T cell receptor beta chains below all came from one sample that was sequenced in a study of spatial heterogeneity in lung cancer. The time point here: sample taken at primary tumor resection. Unsorted samples of tumor, nontumor lung or frozen PBMC had their whole RNA sequenced. TCRdb itself ran the 5' RACE reads through MiXCR, one entry per CDR3 protein. The table includes over 6,500 distinct CDR3 sequences, 4.5% to 7% detected once. Specimen: normal lung tissue next to the tumor, collected at surgery. These receptors were collected from a female donor with early-stage non-small cell lung cancer.

This clonotype was detected many times. With the library built for alpha chains, this beta chain is off target and its frequency is not meaningful. This chain uses TRBV7-9 with TRBJ1-6; 7 bases map to TRBD1. V lost 2 bases and J lost 14; bases outside the gene matches: 6. The germline V gene encodes CDR1 SEHNR and CDR2 FQNEAQ (reference sequence). This CDR3 comprises 13 residues. The CDR3 spells CASSLSTGTALHF. Written as DNA, the CDR3 is TGTGCCAGCAGCTTAAGTACCGGGACAGCCCTCCACTTT.

Concerning this clonotype: The library was prepared for alpha chains; this beta chain is a stray read, so its frequency means little. The chain joins TRBV7-9 to TRBJ1-5, with D hard to call. V gave up 5 bases and J gave up 4 bases, with 6 bases separating them. The CDR3 contains 12 residues. CDR1 SEHNR and CDR2 FQNEAQ come from the germline V gene (reference sequence). This CDR3 is CASSQNNQPQHF. CDR3 bases: TGTGCCAGCAGCCAAAATAATCAGCCCCAGCATTTT.

This clonotype was seen repeatedly, ten times or more. The library was built for alpha chains, so this beta chain is an off-target read and its size means little. The V call is TRBV29-1, the J call TRBJ2-7; D perhaps matches TRBD1 (5 bases). The V and J ends lost 5 bases and 6 bases respectively, with 14 bases between them. Germline CDR1 and CDR2: SQVTM and ANQGSEA. The CDR3 has 12 residues. Written as DNA, the CDR3 is TGCAGCGTTACTCAGGGCAGGCGCGAGCAGTACTTC. Translation gives CSVTQGRREQYF.

This clonotype showed up many times. The size of this beta chain means little, since it is a stray read in a library made for alpha chains. The V gene is TRBV5-8, the J gene TRBJ2-6, with D perhaps matching TRBD2 (5 bases). CDR1 is SGHTS and CDR2 is YDEGEE in the germline V gene. CDR3 length: 16 amino acids. V was trimmed by 5 bases and J by 3 bases, leaving 15 bases between them. In nucleotides, the CDR3 is TGTGCCAGCAGGCATCTGGTAGGGAGTGGGGCCAACGTCCTGACTTTC. Amino acids: CASRHLVGSGANVLTF.

Worth noting for this clonotype: Being off target in a library aimed at alpha chains, this beta chain has a size of little meaning. The rearrangement joins TRBV20-1 to TRBJ2-7, with TRBD1 matching over 7 bases. Germline V CDR1 and CDR2: DFQATT, SNEGSKA (reference sequence). Unmatched junction bases numbered 18, after V lost 5 bases and J lost 5 bases. The CDR3 has 16 residues. The CDR3 protein is CSAGLTGQRRKNEQYF. The CDR3 bases are TGCAGTGCTGGACTTACGGGACAGCGAAGAAAAAACGAGCAGTACTTC.

By its share, this clonotype is medium-sized. This beta chain represents an off-target read in a library built for alpha chains; its size is of limited meaning. The rearrangement joins TRBV25-1 to TRBJ2-6; 8 nucleotides match TRBD1. Looked up from germline, CDR1 is MGHDK and CDR2 is SYGVNS. CDR3 length: 17 residues. Losses at the gene ends were 3 bases for V and 3 bases for J; bases not matched to a gene: 7. Here the CDR3 reads CASSDQGAPNGANVLTF. The CDR3 bases are TGTGCCAGCAGTGATCAGGGGGCGCCCAATGGGGCCAACGTCCTGACTTTC.

This clonotype was detected many times. For a library built for alpha chains, this beta chain is a stray read; little rests on its size. The chain links TRBV20-1 to TRBJ2-7, with 9 positions matching TRBD2. This CDR3 spans 15 amino acids. Germline V gene lookup returns CDR1 DFQATT and CDR2 SNEGSKA (reference sequence). V lost 1 base, J lost 7 bases, and 11 bases stayed unmatched. The CDR3 loop reads CSARGVGTSHVEQYF. The CDR3, as DNA: TGCAGTGCTAGAGGGGTTGGGACTAGCCATGTAGAGCAGTACTTC.

This clonotype was seen at least ten times. A library prepared for alpha chains yielded this beta chain as an off-target read; its size is of little meaning. The rearrangement links TRBV28 to TRBJ2-2; D unclear. The germline CDR1 and CDR2 sequences are MDHEN and SYDVKM. CDR3 length: 13 amino acids. V lost 8 bases and J lost 6, with 13 bases in between. CDR3 nucleotides: TGTGCCAGCGGCTCTAGAGTTTCCGGGGAGCTGTTTTTT. It encodes CASGSRVSGELFF.

This clonotype is termed medium-sized. In a library made to pick up alpha chains, this beta chain is a stray read with a size that means little. This chain connects TRBV3-1 to TRBJ2-7; TRBD2 matches at 7 bases. Germline trimming cut 3 bases from V and 2 bases from J; bases unmatched to any gene: 4. The germline V gene has CDR1 LGHDT and CDR2 YNNKEL (reference sequence). CDR3 length: 14 residues. In DNA, the CDR3 is TGTGCCAGCAGCCAGGGCAGCGGGACCTACGAGCAGTACTTC. It translates to CASSQGSGTYEQYF.

This clonotype counts as medium-sized. The library was prepared for alpha chains; this beta chain is a stray read, so its frequency means little. The V gene is TRBV5-1, the J gene TRBJ2-1; 9 bases are a match to TRBD2. CDR1 is SGHRS and CDR2 is YFSETQ in the germline V gene. Trimming at V came to 4 bases and at J to 7 bases, leaving 33 bases not matched to a gene. This CDR3 is 23 amino acids long. In DNA, the CDR3 is TGCGCCAGCAGCGGATACGGGACTAGCTTAAACCCTAGATCAGGGTCCGCATGGAATGAGCAGTTCTTC. It encodes CASSGYGTSLNPRSGSAWNEQFF.